Each of the 25 T cell receptor beta chains below was sequenced from the same sample in a study of T cells in Graves' hyperthyroidism and ophthalmopathy. What was amplified from RNA transcripts were TCR beta CDR3 regions. The TCR CDR3 first-round RT-PCR relied on the HTBI primer set. One entry per CDR3 protein, called by TCRdb with MiXCR from the multiplex PCR reads. The table lists about 560,000 distinct CDR3 sequences, roughly a sixth of them singletons. The sample consisted of blood. The source of these receptors is a woman between 18 and 29 years old with Graves' hyperthyroidism.

The V gene is TRBV5-8, the J gene TRBJ2-3, with D uncertain. V lost 3 bases and J lost 4, with 18 bases in between. CDR1 is SGHTS, CDR2 YDEGEE, per germline. The CDR3 covers 16 residues. The CDR3: CASSSTLSQAADTQYF. CDR3 bases: TGTGCCAGCAGCTCTACCCTCTCACAAGCCGCAGATACGCAGTATTTT.

This clonotype was observed at least ten times. The chain combines TRBV4-3 with TRBJ1-2; D might be TRBD1 (6 bases). Trimming took 0 bases from V and 6 from J, leaving 14 bases between them. The CDR3 spans 15 residues. Per germline, CDR1 LGHNA and CDR2 YSLEER. Written as DNA, the CDR3 is TGCGCCAGCAGCCAAGAGGGCAGGGGAGGCGATGGCTACACCTTC. Residues: CASSQEGRGGDGYTF.

This clonotype was seen many times. This chain joins TRBV12-3 or TRBV12-4 and TRBJ1-4, with D possibly matching TRBD1 (5 bases). The CDR3 is 16 residues long. V was clipped by 2 bases and J by 7 bases, with 17 bases between them. CDR3 amino acids: CASSLSSGTRGEKLFF. The CDR3 DNA is TGTGCCAGCAGTTTATCGTCCGGGACGCGGGGTGAAAAACTGTTTTTT.

This clonotype was found many times. V and J are TRBV11-2 and TRBJ2-2; D is undetermined. The V end was cut by 3 bases, the J end by 2 bases, with 13 bases between. Germline V lookup: CDR1 SGHAT, CDR2 FQNNGV. The CDR3 runs 16 residues. In nucleotides, the CDR3 is TGTGCCAGCAGCTTCGGGCAGGCCCTAAACACCGGGGAGCTGTTTTTT. Protein sequence: CASSFGQALNTGELFF.

Many counts were recorded for this clonotype. The V call is TRBV15, the J call TRBJ2-5, with a tentative D call TRBD1 (8 bases). The CDR3 has 13 amino acids. V lost 5 bases and J 6 bases, leaving 13 bases between the germline ends. The germline V gene has CDR1 LNHNV and CDR2 YYDKDF (reference sequence). The CDR3 sequence is CATSSQGGQTQYF. The CDR3 DNA sequence: TGTGCCACCAGCTCACAGGGGGGGCAGACCCAGTACTTC.

The chain links TRBV11-2 to TRBJ1-6, with 7 bases that match TRBD1. V lost 3 bases to trimming and J lost 6 bases; unmatched junction nucleotides: 5. Germline CDR1 reads SGHAT; CDR2 reads FQNNGV. This CDR3 is built from 15 residues. CDR3 sequence reads: CASSFVTGSNSPLHF. Written as DNA, the CDR3 is TGTGCCAGCAGCTTTGTGACAGGGTCTAATTCACCCCTCCACTTT.

Of note for this clonotype: A single base separates this from a much larger clone, so it may be a read error. J is TRBJ1-2 and V is TRBV28; a weak D match, TRBD1 (6 bases). The CDR3 has 14 amino acids. The germline CDR1 and CDR2 sequences are MDHEN and SYDVKM. V was pared by 6 bases and J by 2 bases, with 13 bases between. CDR3: CASSRGGPNYGYTF. CDR3 nucleotide sequence: TGTGCCAGCAGCCGGGGGGGCCCAAACTATGGCTACACCTTC.

This clonotype was recorded at least ten times. V is TRBV11-3 and J is TRBJ2-2; the D gene is possibly TRBD1 (6 bases). CDR1 is SGHNT, CDR2 YENEEA, per germline. V lost 3 bases and J lost 6, with 8 bases in between. The CDR3 totals 13 residues. For the CDR3, the DNA is TGTGCCAGCAGCTTGTCAGGGGCCGGGGAGCTGTTTTTT. Residues: CASSLSGAGELFF. The full variable domain, in which reference TRBV11-3 and TRBJ2-2 provide the parts outside the CDR3, is EAGVVQSPRYKIIEKKQPVAFWCNPISGHNTLYWYLQNLGQGPELLIRYENEEAVDDSQLPKDRFSAERLKGVDSTLKIQPAELGDSAVYLCASSLSGAGELFFGEGSRLTVL.

This clonotype was detected only a few times. A read error is possible here, since a much larger clone lies one base away. The chain has TRBV20-1 and TRBJ2-7; TRBD2 is a possible D gene (6 bases). The germline gives CDR1 DFQATT, CDR2 SNEGSKA (reference sequence). The CDR3 is 14 amino acids. V lost 6 bases and J lost 2, with 17 bases in between. CDR3 sequence: CSATKRVGPYEQYF. The DNA of the CDR3 is TGCAGTGCCACCAAGCGGGTTGGGCCCTACGAGCAGTACTTC.

This chain joins TRBV7-9 and TRBJ2-5, with TRBD2 as a possible D gene (7 bases). CDR3 length: 20 amino acids. Between the trimmed V and J ends, which lost 5 bases and 5 bases, there was a span of 33 bases. In germline, CDR1 is SEHNR, CDR2 FQNEAQ (reference sequence). CDR3 DNA sequence: TGTGCCAGCAGCGACTACCCGACTGGCGGGGGCCCTTCGTCAAGCGAGACCCAGTACTTC. It is translated as CASSDYPTGGGPSSSETQYF.

This clonotype has more than one count but fewer than ten. This rearrangement joins TRBV12-3 or TRBV12-4 to TRBJ2-2, with unresolved D. V was pared by 3 bases and J by 5 bases, with 10 bases between. CDR3 size: 14 residues. The CDR3 sequence is CASSFKVRTGELFF. In DNA, the CDR3 is TGTGCCAGCAGTTTCAAGGTCCGGACCGGGGAGCTGTTTTTT.

This clonotype was found many times. V usage is TRBV7-9 and J usage is TRBJ2-3, with D perhaps assigned TRBD1 or TRBD2 (6 bases each). The CDR3 runs to 13 residues. Germline CDR1 is SEHNR and CDR2 is FQNEAQ (reference sequence). V was cut by 4 bases and J by 3 bases, with 8 bases left in between. The CDR3 sequence is CASSWGATDTQYF. The CDR3 DNA is TGTGCCAGCAGCTGGGGGGCGACAGATACGCAGTATTTT. Full variable domain (rest looked up from reference TRBV7-9 and TRBJ2-3): DTGVSQNPRHKITKRGQNVTFRCDPISEHNRLYWYRQTLGQGPEFLTYFQNEAQLEKSRLLSDRFSAERPKGSFSTLEIQRTEQGDSAMYLCASSWGATDTQYFGPGTRLTVL.

This clonotype was observed at least ten times. The chain combines TRBV6-6 with TRBJ2-6; a weak D match, TRBD1 (7 bases). Per the germline V gene, CDR1 is MNHNY and CDR2 is SVGAGI (reference sequence). The CDR3 has 18 amino acids. V shed 2 bases and J shed 0 bases, with 14 bases lying between them. The CDR3 loop is CASSYLGGQSSGANVLTF. The DNA of the CDR3 is TGTGCCAGCAGTTACCTCGGGGGACAGAGCTCTGGGGCCAACGTCCTGACTTTC.

V usage is TRBV5-1 and J usage is TRBJ2-5; TRBD2 matches 10 bases. V gave up 5 bases and J gave up 4 bases; unmatched junction bases: 5. Germline-derived CDR1 and CDR2 are SGHRS and YFSETQ. There are 14 residues in the CDR3. DNA for the CDR3: TGCGCCAGCAGTTATGGGACTAGCGCAGAGACCCAGTACTTC. Residues: CASSYGTSAETQYF. The full variable domain, in which reference TRBV5-1 and TRBJ2-5 provide the parts outside the CDR3, is KAGVTQTPRYLIKTRGQQVTLSCSPISGHRSVSWYQQTPGQGLQFLFEYFSETQRNKGNFPGRFSGRQFSNSRSEMNVSTLELGDSALYLCASSYGTSAETQYFGPGTRLLVL.

A few counts support this clonotype. This chain links TRBV7-3 with TRBJ2-3; D call uncertain. In germline, CDR1 is SGHTA, CDR2 FQGTGA. The CDR3 spans 15 residues. V was cut by 2 bases and J by 3 bases, with 12 bases left in between. The chain's CDR3 is CASSLQASITDTQYF. CDR3 in DNA: TGTGCCAGCAGCTTACAGGCGTCTATAACAGATACGCAGTATTTT.

This clonotype was counted only a few times. A much larger clone differs by one base, so this may be a read error. This chain links TRBV7-9 with TRBJ2-1; D is possibly TRBD1 (6 bases). This CDR3 comprises 12 residues. V was shortened by 3 bases and J by 7 bases, with 7 bases between the two germline ends. Germline V lookup: CDR1 SEHNR, CDR2 FQNEAQ (reference sequence). The CDR3 sequence is CASSFTGNEQFF. In DNA, the CDR3 is TGTGCCAGCAGCTTTACAGGGAATGAGCAGTTCTTC.

This clonotype was counted a few times. The V call is TRBV28, the J call TRBJ2-2, with D maybe TRBD2 (6 bases). From germline, CDR1 is MDHEN and CDR2 SYDVKM. Trimming pared 6 bases from V and 4 bases from J, leaving 21 bases between. CDR3 length: 17 amino acids. CDR3 region: CASRPGDQGWATGELFF. CDR3 nucleotides: TGTGCCAGCAGGCCGGGGGATCAGGGATGGGCCACCGGGGAGCTGTTTTTT.

This clonotype has at least ten counts. The J gene is TRBJ2-7, the V gene TRBV20-1; perhaps TRBD2 as D (6 bases). The V end lost 4 bases, the J end lost 1 base, and 11 bases lay between the germline ends. Germline CDR1 reads DFQATT; CDR2 reads SNEGSKA (reference sequence). The CDR3 length is 13 residues. CDR3 amino acids: CSATRESSYEQYF. The CDR3 DNA sequence: TGCAGTGCTACACGGGAGAGTTCCTACGAGCAGTACTTC.

The J gene is TRBJ2-1, the V gene TRBV18, with a tentative D call TRBD2 (5 bases). Per germline, CDR1 KGHSH and CDR2 LQKENI. Trimming removed 1 base at V and 0 bases at J, with 13 bases between. The CDR3 sequence is 17 residues long. CDR3 in DNA: TGTGCCAGCTCACCACTCCCTCATAGCGTCTCCTACAATGAGCAGTTCTTC. Amino acids: CASSPLPHSVSYNEQFF.

This clonotype was seen repeatedly, ten times or more. V is TRBV2 and J is TRBJ2-7; tentatively, D is TRBD2 (6 bases). Trimming cost V 11 bases and J 0 bases, with 23 bases left between them. Germline loops: CDR1 SNHLY, CDR2 FYNNEI. This CDR3 spans 16 amino acids. The CDR3 region has the DNA TGTGCCTCCTATGAAGGGACTCGGTTGAGCTCCTACGAGCAGTACTTC. The encoded protein is CASYEGTRLSSYEQYF.

The chain is built from TRBV7-3 and TRBJ2-1, with D perhaps TRBD2 (6 bases). Germline CDR1 SGHTA, CDR2 FQGTGA. The CDR3 runs 14 residues. The V and J ends lost 3 bases and 8 bases respectively, with 14 bases between them. CDR3 DNA: TGTGCCAGCAGCTTCCGGACGCGGAGGGATGAGCAGTTCTTC. This encodes CASSFRTRRDEQFF.

This clonotype came up many times. J is TRBJ2-5 and V is TRBV20-1, with 10 bases lining up with TRBD2. CDR1 is DFQATT, CDR2 SNEGSKA, per germline (reference sequence). The CDR3 is 13 residues long. The trim removed 6 bases at V and 5 bases at J, leaving 6 bases unmatched. Here the CDR3 DNA reads TGCAGTGCCAGAACTAGCGGGATCGAGACCCAGTACTTC. It encodes CSARTSGIETQYF.

This clonotype has ten or more counts. This chain joins TRBV7-3 and TRBJ2-1; D may match TRBD1 or TRBD2 (5 bases each). Germline assignment: CDR1 SGHTA and CDR2 FQGTGA. The V gene lost 1 base and the J gene lost 8 bases, with 9 bases spanning the gap. CDR3 length: 13 amino acids. The DNA for the CDR3 is TGTGCCAGCAGCTTAATTCTGGGGGATGAGCAGTTCTTC. This codes for CASSLILGDEQFF.

The chain combines TRBV5-1 with TRBJ1-6, with D unclear. This CDR3 is 15 amino acids long. Trimming left V 1 base short and J 9 bases short, with 14 bases between. Germline CDR1 SGHRS, CDR2 YFSETQ. The CDR3 loop is CASSLKSGEGSPLHF. The CDR3 DNA follows: TGCGCCAGCAGCTTGAAATCTGGGGAGGGTTCACCCCTCCACTTT. The full variable domain, its missing parts supplied by reference TRBV5-1 and TRBJ1-6, is KAGVTQTPRYLIKTRGQQVTLSCSPISGHRSVSWYQQTPGQGLQFLFEYFSETQRNKGNFPGRFSGRQFSNSRSEMNVSTLELGDSALYLCASSLKSGEGSPLHFGNGTRLTVT.

This clonotype was observed many times. The chain combines TRBV19 with TRBJ2-5; D possibly corresponds to TRBD2 (6 bases). The CDR3 loop spans 15 amino acids. V lost 6 bases and J 7 bases, leaving 21 bases between the germline ends. Germline V gene sequence: CDR1 LNHDA, CDR2 SQIVND (reference sequence). The CDR3: CASSRDSTFRGTQYF. DNA for the CDR3: TGTGCCAGTAGCCGGGACTCGACCTTTAGGGGGACCCAGTACTTC.